Sequencing of this T cell receptor (beta chain) was carried out in a study of shared clonotypes between healthy human individuals. Notes on the study in general: Around 5.4% of naive CD4 clonotypes were common to a few donors. Estimated clonotype richness was generally higher in naive than memory subsets.

Per the study methods: Without quality scores, immunoSEQ junctional reads could not be filtered like full-length reads. Data came from immunoSEQ multiplex PCR; TCRdb stores just in-frame clones and leaves some out. V and J calls and clone size are as listed in that table; D and trimming were resolved from the DNA. Counted here are a few million clones, around 94% occurring once; the ten biggest clones make up more than 0.12%. This clone was counted between two and nine times. The antigen remains unidentified. Germline loops: CDR1 SGHRS, CDR2 YFSETQ. V lost 0 bases to trimming and J lost 6 bases, with 10 bases between them. The CDR3 contains 13 residues.

The material sequenced was naive CD4+ T cells sorted from blood. Subset: CD45RA+ positively selected. The source is a man aged 18 to 29 in good health. The V gene is TRBV5-1, the J gene TRBJ2-7; D is undetermined. The CDR3 DNA follows: TGCGCCAGCAGCTTGGCCGGCATGTCCGAGCAGTACTTC. Amino acids: CASSLAGMSEQYF.